This entry lists 28 T cell receptor beta chains sequenced from one sample in a study. TCRdb independently ran MiXCR on the RT-PCR reads; one entry per CDR3 protein. The sample consists of almost 700,000 distinct CDR3 sequences, 13% to 15% of them appearing once. Sequenced: memory CD4+ T cells from blood. The receptors come from a female donor in good health, serving as a healthy control.

In the case of this clonotype: Mismatch with germline at one junction end may stem from a read error. The chain joins TRBV20-1 to TRBJ2-2; tentative D call: TRBD2 (5 bases). Per germline, CDR1 DFQATT and CDR2 SNEGSKA (reference sequence). CDR3 size: 15 residues. This chain's CDR3 is CSARVYGANTGELFF. CDR3 in DNA: TGCAGTGCTAGAGTTTACGGAGCGAACACCGGGGAGCTTTTTTTT.

This chain uses TRBV20-1 with TRBJ1-6; tentative D call: TRBD1 (6 bases). CDR3 length: 15 amino acids. CDR1 is DFQATT and CDR2 is SNEGSKA in the germline V gene (reference sequence). The V end was cut by 5 bases, the J end by 2 bases, with 13 bases between. CDR3 in DNA: TGCAGTGCTTATTTGGCAGGGGCCTATAATTCACCCCTCCACTTT. This encodes CSAYLAGAYNSPLHF.

In its sample, this clonotype was seen a few times. In DNA, the CDR3 is TGTGCCAGCAGGGAACAGGGTCGGGGCTACGAGCAGTACTTC. Amino acid sequence: CASREQGRGYEQYF. This rearrangement joins TRBV7-9 to TRBJ2-7; a weak D match, TRBD1 (6 bases). The CDR3 loop spans 14 amino acids. Germline loops: CDR1 SEHNR, CDR2 FQNEAQ (reference sequence). V gave up 6 bases and J gave up 3 bases, with 15 bases separating them.

The chain is built from TRBV20-1 and TRBJ1-2, with a possible D match to TRBD1 (5 bases). Germline V gene data show CDR1 as DFQATT and CDR2 as SNEGSKA (reference sequence). The CDR3 runs 14 residues. V dropped 1 base and J dropped 5 bases, with 14 bases sitting between them. This CDR3 is CSARAPTVRYGYTF. In nucleotides, the CDR3 is TGCAGTGCTAGAGCTCCGACAGTGAGATATGGCTACACCTTC.

This chain joins TRBV5-1 and TRBJ2-1; the match to TRBD2 covers 9 bases. Germline V gene data show CDR1 as SGHRS and CDR2 as YFSETQ. The CDR3 loop spans 16 amino acids. V dropped 4 bases and J dropped 1; count of bases not matched to a gene: 6. The CDR3 spells CASSVGSGGSYNEQFF. The CDR3 DNA reads as TGCGCCAGCAGCGTAGGTAGCGGGGGTTCCTACAATGAGCAGTTCTTC.

V is TRBV4-2 and J is TRBJ1-5, with D unclear. The CDR3 extends over 11 amino acids. CDR1 LGHNA and CDR2 YNFKEQ come from the germline V gene. Trimming stripped 0 bases from V and 6 bases from J, with 0 bases between. As DNA, the CDR3 is TGTGCCAGCAGCCAAGATCAGCCCCAGCATTTT. It translates to CASSQDQPQHF.

At least ten counts were recorded for this clonotype. The chain uses TRBV20-1 and TRBJ1-2; D is uncertain. V shed 5 bases and J shed 4 bases, with 14 bases lying between them. Germline V gene data show CDR1 as DFQATT and CDR2 as SNEGSKA (reference sequence). The CDR3 covers 13 residues. The DNA for the CDR3 is TGCAGTGCTCTCTCGCCAGGTGGCTATGGCTACACCTTC. This translates into CSALSPGGYGYTF.

At least ten counts were recorded for this clonotype. V and J are TRBV7-3 and TRBJ2-5; TRBD2 might be the D (6 bases). Trimming took 0 bases from V and 1 from J, leaving 9 bases between them. The CDR3 contains 15 residues. Germline V lookup: CDR1 SGHTA, CDR2 FQGTGA. The CDR3 reads CASSLTTGGQETQYF. The CDR3 region has the DNA TGTGCCAGCAGCTTAACGACCGGGGGCCAAGAGACCCAGTACTTC.

A few counts support this clonotype. This sequence joins TRBV11-3 and TRBJ2-1, with 7 bases identical to TRBD2. The CDR3 is 17 amino acids. CDR1 and CDR2 (germline): SGHNT, YENEEA. V lost 0 bases to trimming and J lost 9 bases; unmatched junction nucleotides: 14. The CDR3 DNA sequence: TGTGCCAGCAGCTTAGATCACTCCACTAGCGTCTATGGTGAGCAGTTCTTC. This codes for CASSLDHSTSVYGEQFF.

This clonotype has a handful of counts. This sequence joins TRBV5-1 and TRBJ2-1; the match to TRBD2 covers 8 bases. Germline V gene sequence: CDR1 SGHRS, CDR2 YFSETQ. J was trimmed by 7 bases and V by 5 bases; bases with no gene match: 8. This CDR3 has 14 amino acids. The CDR3 protein is CASSGMLAGNEQFF. In DNA, the CDR3 is TGCGCCAGCAGTGGGATGTTAGCGGGGAATGAGCAGTTCTTC.

This sequence joins TRBV12-3 or TRBV12-4 and TRBJ2-3, with 7 bases identical to TRBD2. The junction had 13 bases not matched to a gene; V was cut back by 7 bases and J by 3 bases. CDR3 size: 16 residues. The CDR3, as DNA: TGTGCCAGCACCCAGGGAGGTGGGGGGGGAACAGATACGCAGTATTTT. It encodes CASTQGGGGGTDTQYF.

The CDR3 protein is CASSPSGQAGLSYGYTF. The CDR3 coding sequence is TGTGCCAGTAGTCCATCAGGACAGGCAGGTCTCTCCTATGGCTACACCTTC. The chain has TRBV19 and TRBJ1-2, with 7 positions matching TRBD1. Germline V gives CDR1 LNHDA, CDR2 SQIVND (reference sequence). V was pared by 5 bases and J by 4 bases, with 16 bases of the junction left unmatched. The CDR3 spans 17 residues.

This clonotype has ten or more counts. The rearrangement links TRBV7-2 to TRBJ2-3; a weak D match, TRBD2 (7 bases). Trimming removed 0 bases at V and 0 bases at J, with 13 bases between. This CDR3 contains 17 residues. Germline CDR1 SGHTA, CDR2 FQGNSA. CDR3 sequence (DNA): TGTGCCAGCAGCTTAGCGTTGGGGGGGCCCAGCACAGATACGCAGTATTTT. Translated: CASSLALGGPSTDTQYF.

V gene TRBV4-3 combines with J gene TRBJ1-4; D remains unclear. The CDR3 covers 16 residues. V lost 0 bases and J 4 bases, leaving 12 bases between the germline ends. CDR1 and CDR2 (germline): LGHNA, YSLEER. The CDR3 DNA is TGCGCCAGCAGCCAAGATCTAGGCGGGGTTAATGAAAAACTGTTTTTT. Its protein product is CASSQDLGGVNEKLFF.

This clonotype was seen only a few times. Here the CDR3 reads CASSLDGGRPQHF. CDR3 sequence (DNA): TGTGCCAGCAGCTTAGATGGGGGGCGGCCCCAGCATTTT. The chain employs TRBV7-2 and TRBJ1-5; D perhaps matches TRBD1 (6 bases). Trimming shortened V by 1 base and J by 9 bases, and 10 bases separated the two germline ends. The CDR3 runs 13 residues. The germline CDR1 and CDR2 sequences are SGHTA and FQGNSA. Full variable domain (missing parts from reference TRBV7-2 and TRBJ1-5): GAGVSQSPSNKVTEKGKDVELRCDPISGHTALYWYRQSLGQGLEFLIYFQGNSAPDKSGLPSDRFSAERTGGSVSTLTIQRTQQEDSAVYLCASSLDGGRPQHFGDGTRLSIL.

Ten or more counts support this clonotype. The V and J genes are TRBV7-2 and TRBJ2-3; D is unclear. CDR3 length equals 12 residues. The V end lost 5 bases, the J end lost 6 bases, and 9 bases lay between the germline ends. Germline CDR1 is SGHTA and CDR2 is FQGNSA. CDR3 region: CASSPRWDTQYF. CDR3 nucleotide sequence: TGTGCCAGCAGCCCCCGGTGGGATACGCAGTATTTT.

This clonotype was detected ten times or more. The J gene is TRBJ2-1, the V gene TRBV6-6; TRBD1 aligns across 8 bases. The CDR3 loop spans 15 amino acids. V lost 6 bases to trimming and J lost 0 bases; unmatched junction nucleotides: 4. Looked up from germline, CDR1 is MNHNY and CDR2 is SVGAGI (reference sequence). The chain's CDR3 is CASSLQGDSYNEQFF. For the CDR3, the DNA is TGTGCCAGCAGCCTACAGGGGGACTCCTACAATGAGCAGTTCTTC.

The chain has TRBV10-3 and TRBJ1-4, with D perhaps TRBD1 (5 bases). From germline, CDR1 is ENHRY and CDR2 SYGVKD. The CDR3 loop spans 13 amino acids. Trimming shortened V by 4 bases and J by 8 bases, and 11 bases separated the two germline ends. CDR3 sequence reads: CAISAAGSEKLFF. DNA for the CDR3: TGTGCCATCAGTGCGGCAGGGAGCGAAAAACTGTTTTTT.

This clonotype showed up just a few times. The chain uses TRBV18 and TRBJ2-6; the D gene is possibly TRBD2 (6 bases). Germline CDR1 and CDR2: KGHSH and LQKENI. The CDR3 contains 16 residues. Deletions cut 2 bases from V and 4 bases from J, with 12 bases between. DNA of the CDR3: TGTGCCAGCTCACCAGTGCGGGAAACCGGGGCCAACGTCCTGACTTTC. This codes for CASSPVRETGANVLTF.

Ten or more counts support this clonotype. V usage is TRBV4-2 and J usage is TRBJ2-5, with 11 bases matching TRBD2. The CDR3 consists of 16 residues. The V and J ends lost 0 bases and 7 bases, in that order; junction bases with no gene match: 7. Germline V gene lookup returns CDR1 LGHNA and CDR2 YNFKEQ. In DNA form, the CDR3 reads TGTGCCAGCAGCCAAGATATGACTAGCGGGGCGTTGACCCAGTACTTC. Protein sequence: CASSQDMTSGALTQYF.

The V gene is TRBV18, the J gene TRBJ2-5; possible D gene TRBD2, 6 bases. The CDR3 runs 14 residues. The germline V and J ends were trimmed by 3 bases and 7 bases, with 15 bases remaining between them. Per germline, CDR1 KGHSH and CDR2 LQKENI. The CDR3 region has the DNA TGTGCCAGCTCACCCGGAGATCTGGGGGGGACCCAGTACTTC. Translation gives CASSPGDLGGTQYF.

The sample holds a few counts of this clonotype. V gene TRBV28 combines with J gene TRBJ2-2; 7 bases agree with TRBD2. The CDR3 length is 15 residues. Unmatched junction bases numbered 4, after V lost 3 bases and J lost 3 bases. Germline V gene sequence: CDR1 MDHEN, CDR2 SYDVKM. The CDR3 DNA reads as TGTGCCAGCAGTTTGGGGACTACCCACACCGGGGAGCTGTTTTTT. Translation gives CASSLGTTHTGELFF. The full variable domain, its missing parts supplied by reference TRBV28 and TRBJ2-2, is DVKVTQSSRYLVKRTGEKVFLECVQDMDHENMFWYRQDPGLGLRLIYFSYDVKMKEKGDIPEGYSVSREKKERFSLILESASTNQTSMYLCASSLGTTHTGELFFGEGSRLTVL.

The sample holds many counts of this clonotype. The chain has TRBV28 and TRBJ2-7, with D hard to call. Germline assignment: CDR1 MDHEN and CDR2 SYDVKM. Trimming cost V 10 bases and J 0 bases, with 16 bases left between them. The CDR3 runs to 14 residues. The CDR3 sequence is CATWMKGSSYEQYF. In DNA, the CDR3 is TGTGCCACCTGGATGAAGGGCAGCTCCTACGAGCAGTACTTC.

The rearrangement uses TRBV6-5 and TRBJ1-6; no reliable D call. V was pared by 0 bases and J by 7 bases, with 13 bases between. The CDR3 loop spans 16 amino acids. CDR1 and CDR2 (germline): MNHEY, SVGAGI. This CDR3 reads CASSYSTIIHNSPLHF. CDR3 coding DNA: TGTGCCAGCAGTTACTCGACAATAATCCACAATTCACCCCTCCACTTT.

Written as DNA, the CDR3 is TGTGCCAGCAGAGCCGTTGGGGAGAAGAATGAGCAGTTCTTC. Translated: CASRAVGEKNEQFF. This sequence joins TRBV12-3 or TRBV12-4 and TRBJ2-1; D may be TRBD2 (5 bases). The V end was cut by 6 bases, the J end by 7 bases, with 16 bases between. The CDR3 consists of 14 residues.

Ten or more counts support this clonotype. The V call is TRBV10-3, the J call TRBJ2-3; 10 nucleotides line up with TRBD2. J lost 3 bases, V lost 3 bases, and 6 bases had no gene match. CDR1 is ENHRY and CDR2 is SYGVKD in the germline V gene. There are 16 residues in the CDR3. CDR3 in DNA: TGTGCCATCAGTGAACAGAGCGGGGGGGCAACAGATACGCAGTATTTT. This gives the protein CAISEQSGGATDTQYF.

In its sample, this clonotype was seen many times. The chain combines TRBV4-1 with TRBJ2-2; a weak D match, TRBD1 (6 bases). This CDR3 region has 15 residues. Trimming shortened V by 0 bases and J by 4 bases, and 9 bases separated the two germline ends. CDR1 is MGHRA and CDR2 is YSYEKL in the germline V gene. CDR3 protein: CASSQEGHTTGELFF. The CDR3 DNA follows: TGCGCCAGCAGCCAAGAGGGACACACCACCGGGGAGCTGTTTTTT.

This clonotype was observed a handful of times. The chain uses TRBV5-1 and TRBJ2-6; TRBD1 matches at 10 bases. Per the germline V gene, CDR1 is SGHRS and CDR2 is YFSETQ. This CDR3 region has 17 residues. The J segment lost 4 bases and the V segment lost 6 bases, leaving 10 bases of the junction unmatched. The CDR3 DNA follows: TGCGCCAGCATGGTGGGACAGGGGTCCTCCGGGGCCAACGTCCTGACTTTC. Its translation is CASMVGQGSSGANVLTF.